This T cell receptor (beta chain) was obtained from a study of OX40 agonist ivuxolimab in advanced cancers. In the study overall: Patients were roughly 81% male with ages roughly 20 to 80, mean 60. Allowance was made for prior anti-PD-1, anti-PD-L1 or anti-CTLA-4 therapy, and roughly 40% had some. Study-wide points: Low normalized clonal expansion also occurred in some nonresponding patients. Dose levels from 0.1 to 3.0 mg/kg saw CD4+ and CD8+ blood T cells expand clonally by week 6.

The repertoire was sequenced with immunoSEQ multiplex PCR; TCRdb's copy has only in-frame clones and lacks some. The sample contains roughly 71,000 clones, about 79% of which appear only once. Concerning this clone: Antigen unknown.

Specimen: CD4+ or CD8+ T cells sorted from blood, collected in a trial of the OX40 agonist ivuxolimab. The sequence was obtained from an adult with an advanced solid tumor such as melanoma, head and neck, liver or kidney cancer.

The DNA of the CDR3 is TGTGCCAGCAGCCAATTGATTGGGCCTAGCACAGATACGCAGTATTTT. Protein product: CASSQLIGPSTDTQYF. This chain joins TRBV5-4 and TRBJ2-3; D is uncertain. The length of the CDR3 is 16 residues. Germline V gene lookup returns CDR1 SGHNT and CDR2 YYREEE (reference sequence). The V end was cut by 4 bases, the J end by 0 bases, with 15 bases between.